This T cell receptor beta chain was retrieved from a study of human T cells and chemical hapten exposure (dated by TCRdb to about 2021). At the level of the whole study: For sensitization, 2% DPC in acetone was applied to a roughly 2 cm by roughly 2 cm area of upper inner arm skin. Patients additionally received weekly therapeutic DPC doses to the scalp throughout the approximately 25-week study period. Patch testing was performed on the upper back with Finn chambers containing 0.01% DPC, and the patch tests were scored after 6 days according to International Contact Dermatitis Research Group standards. The patient cohort, mostly female, included alopecia areata with under or over 50% scalp involvement, alopecia totalis and alopecia universalis. Libraries were combined into a pool for sequencing, and differences in TCR yield between samples came mainly from small differences in library volumes within the pool. In alopecia patients, the study followed how the peripheral blood TCR repertoire changed in vivo over primary and secondary sensitization to diphenylcyclopropenone (DPC), a hapten. Blood samples were taken from patients before sensitization (week 0) and then at 2, 6 and about 24 weeks after DPC sensitization. For TCR sequencing, blood came from 25 to 30 alopecia patients at anywhere from one to four time points (pre-sensitization, 2, 6 and 24 weeks). What the work shows at the level of the full study, not this receptor alone: After repeated subsampling, the strength of the expansion versus patch-test correlation and the threshold at which it became significant changed. Significantly more large CDR3 similarity clusters were formed by expanded TCRs than by pre-sensitization or healthy control sets, consistent with antigen-driven responses. A positive correlation was found between the number of PT1 expanded TCRs and patch test score, with significance reached at thresholds 8, 16 and 32 but not 4. All patients had alopecia, a presumed autoimmune disease, so their immune response might differ from that of healthy individuals. DPC sensitization did not change the number of TCRs with a frequency above 1 in 1000, and there was no evidence of changes in global repertoire structure.

Library construction relied on RACE. Reads for this sample came from a NextSeq 500. During library preparation, unique molecular identifiers were attached to individual cDNA molecules so that TCRs could be counted in a quantitative, reproducible way. From each blood RNA sample, both TCR alpha and TCR beta chains were sequenced. The published analysis was carried out like this. A median of approximately 96,000 TCRs per sample was observed, with a range of about 20,000 to 750,000. V, J and CDR3 annotation of the TCR reads was performed with the Decombinator software suite. For the PS versus PT1 abundance plots, all samples were subsampled to the same number of TCRs (28,000). Expanded TCRs were defined as absent before sensitization and observed at least eight times at the 2-week time point. TCRdb reanalyzed the raw reads on its own, using fastp at Q25 for trimming and MiXCR for clone calling, and kept in-frame beta chains. Rows with a matching CDR3 protein are joined into one entry that keeps the most common DNA and genes. TCRdb's processing, not the authors', yielded these V and J calls. In this sample the table shows 300,000 to 400,000 distinct CDR3 sequences, roughly 5.3% of which occur a single time. The ten most abundant clones make up roughly 2.6% of the sample.

A remark on this clonotype: Its antigen is currently not known. Base qualities are not at hand, and no much larger clone is one base apart.

The intended sense of this specimen's time point label: pre-sensitization, week 0. In light of the paper, this sample's treatment or condition label describes: therapeutic diphenylcyclopropenone sensitization with weekly scalp DPC. At every patch-test visit, the blood draw took place before the patch test was put on. To be eligible, patients had to be aged 18 to 70, diagnosed with alopecia and judged suitable for DPC therapy, while pregnant patients were excluded. Total RNA was isolated from unfractionated whole blood collected in Tempus Blood RNA tubes. Taken from cysteine to phenylalanine, the CDR3 has 16 residues. Left in the record is the CDR3 DNA by itself, 48 bases read in frame from the first base. Clipping removes 0 bases from V and 2 bases from J, with 6 as the unmatched junction base count. The germline V gene (reference sequence) specifies DFQATT as CDR1 and SNEGSKA as CDR2.

This receptor was taken from a woman aged 45-65 years with alopecia areata. Some clones in this sample may be carry-over from other donors' samples. Sequencing was performed on whole blood, taken in connection with sensitization to the hapten diphenylcyclopropenone (DPC). The rearrangement combines TRBV20-1 with TRBJ2-7; a stretch of 11 junction bases matches TRBD2. The DNA reads as follows: TGCAGTGCTAGAGATCCCGGGACTAGCGGCCCCTACGAGCAGTACTTC. This gives the protein CSARDPGTSGPYEQYF.